The 21 T cell receptor beta chains given below trace back to one sample, sequenced in a study of cytomegalovirus exposure and HLA in healthy donors. With 60 Vbeta and 13 Jbeta primers, the PCR was carried out. Measured with immunoSEQ multiplex PCR; TCRdb has only the in-frame clones, and not every one. Here the sample spans 90,000 to 100,000 clones, 77% being singletons. The sequenced sample consisted of PBMCs. These receptor sequences come from a female donor in good health and CMV-seronegative.

Comments on this clone: Other DNA sequences in the same sample also yield this CDR3. The V call is TRBV28, the J call TRBJ2-7, with 11 bases aligning to TRBD2. V shed 6 bases, J shed 7 bases, and the junction held 17 bases outside the gene matches. This CDR3 has 17 residues. Germline lookup yields CDR1 MDHEN and CDR2 SYDVKM. This CDR3 reads CASSSPSRASGRIEQYF. In nucleotides, the CDR3 is TGTGCCAGCAGCTCCCCTTCCAGGGCTAGCGGGAGGATAGAGCAGTACTTC.

V is TRBV27 and J is TRBJ2-5; 7 bases line up with TRBD2. Germline trimming cut 10 bases from V and 1 base from J; bases unmatched to any gene: 9. CDR1 and CDR2 (germline): MNHEY, SMNVEV (reference sequence). The CDR3 sequence is 14 residues long. The CDR3 sequence is CATSRGGAQETQYF. For the CDR3, the DNA is TGTGCCACGTCGAGGGGAGGGGCCCAAGAGACCCAGTACTTC.

The rearrangement links TRBV29-1 to TRBJ1-5, with TRBD1 matching 8 bases. Trimming cost V 6 bases and J 6 bases; bases outside gene matches: 7. The CDR3 sequence is 13 residues long. Germline CDR1 SQVTM, CDR2 ANQGSEA. Here the CDR3 reads CSVLTGESQPQHF. The CDR3 DNA is TGCAGCGTCCTGACAGGGGAGAGTCAGCCCCAGCATTTT.

The CDR3 bases are TGTGCCAGCAGCCCACAGGGTTTCCAAGAGACCCAGTACTTC. It encodes CASSPQGFQETQYF. The chain joins TRBV11-2 to TRBJ2-5, with D perhaps TRBD1 (6 bases). Germline CDR1 is SGHAT and CDR2 is FQNNGV. The V gene lost 5 bases and the J gene lost 1 base, with 11 bases spanning the gap. The CDR3 contains 14 residues.

The gene calls are TRBV9 and TRBJ2-3; no clear D gene. The V gene's germline CDR1 is SGDLS and CDR2 YYNGEE. The CDR3 covers 13 residues. Trimming stripped 4 bases from V and 4 bases from J, with 10 bases between. CDR3 region: CASSPLRADTQYF. CDR3 in DNA: TGTGCCAGCAGCCCCCTAAGAGCAGATACGCAGTATTTT. The full variable domain, completed using reference TRBV9 and TRBJ2-3, is DSGVTQTPKHLITATGQRVTLRCSPRSGDLSVYWYQQSLDQGLQFLIQYYNGEERAKGNILERFSAQQFPDLHSELNLSSLELGDSALYFCASSPLRADTQYFGPGTRLTVL.

This rearrangement joins TRBV19 to TRBJ1-1, with 7 bases matching TRBD1. The length of the CDR3 is 15 residues. The V gene end was trimmed by 2 bases and the J gene end by 5 bases; junction bases not matched to a gene: 8. CDR1 and CDR2 (germline): LNHDA, SQIVND (reference sequence). CDR3 nucleotides: TGTGCCAGTAGTATAACGTCCAGGGGGGATACTGAAGCTTTCTTT. Protein product: CASSITSRGDTEAFF.

V usage is TRBV9 and J usage is TRBJ1-6, with a weak D call TRBD1 (6 bases). This CDR3 is 16 amino acids long. Germline V CDR1 and CDR2: SGDLS, YYNGEE. The V and J ends lost 1 base and 5 bases respectively, with 13 bases between them. The chain's CDR3 is CASSVKAGANNSPLHF. CDR3 coding DNA: TGTGCCAGCAGCGTAAAGGCAGGGGCCAATAATTCACCCCTCCACTTT. Looking up the rest from reference TRBV9 and TRBJ1-6 gives the full variable domain: DSGVTQTPKHLITATGQRVTLRCSPRSGDLSVYWYQQSLDQGLQFLIQYYNGEERAKGNILERFSAQQFPDLHSELNLSSLELGDSALYFCASSVKAGANNSPLHFGNGTRLTVT.

The rearrangement links TRBV28 to TRBJ1-2; weak D call: TRBD1 (6 bases). CDR1 MDHEN and CDR2 SYDVKM come from the germline V gene. V was clipped by 6 bases and J by 2 bases, with 10 bases between them. The CDR3 is made up of 13 amino acids. DNA for the CDR3: TGTGCCAGCAGCCTACAGGGAAACTATGGCTACACCTTC. The encoded protein is CASSLQGNYGYTF.

The gene calls are TRBV7-9 and TRBJ1-1; 8 positions match TRBD1. Germline CDR1 reads SEHNR; CDR2 reads FQNEAQ (reference sequence). CDR3 length: 15 residues. The V and J ends lost 5 bases and 1 base, in that order; junction bases with no gene match: 6. Here the CDR3 reads CASSLAGGGNTEAFF. CDR3 in DNA: TGTGCCAGCAGCCTCGCAGGGGGCGGGAACACTGAAGCTTTCTTT.

This chain uses TRBV18 with TRBJ1-2; the D gene is possibly TRBD1 (6 bases). This CDR3 spans 12 amino acids. CDR1 and CDR2 from the germline V gene are KGHSH and LQKENI. V lost 5 bases to trimming and J lost 5 bases, with 9 bases between them. The CDR3 region has the DNA TGTGCCAGCTCAGTGGACAGATATGGCTACACCTTC. It encodes CASSVDRYGYTF.

The gene calls are TRBV7-9 and TRBJ2-4, with D perhaps TRBD1 (5 bases). The CDR3 contains 13 residues. Germline V gene sequence: CDR1 SEHNR, CDR2 FQNEAQ (reference sequence). Trimming left V 6 bases short and J 11 bases short, with 17 bases between. The CDR3 sequence: CASSPGPILVQYF. CDR3 DNA sequence: TGTGCCAGCAGTCCAGGGCCTATTCTCGTTCAGTACTTC.

The chain links TRBV4-1 to TRBJ1-2; D possibly corresponds to TRBD1 (5 bases). This CDR3 has 16 amino acids. Per the germline V gene, CDR1 is MGHRA and CDR2 is YSYEKL. V was trimmed by 1 base and J by 4 bases, leaving 16 bases between them. The DNA for the CDR3 is TGCGCCAGCAGCCAAGGGGTCGGGGGGTCCGGCTATGGCTACACCTTC. Translation: CASSQGVGGSGYGYTF.

The chain is built from TRBV5-1 and TRBJ2-3, with a weak D call TRBD1 (6 bases). V lost 4 bases and J 1 base, leaving 19 bases between the germline ends. The length of the CDR3 is 17 residues. Germline V CDR1 and CDR2: SGHRS, YFSETQ. The DNA for the CDR3 is TGCGCCAGCAGCCCGTTGGGCTGGGGGCCTCGCACAGATACGCAGTATTTT. It specifies CASSPLGWGPRTDTQYF.

The chain joins TRBV27 to TRBJ1-2; D unclear. This CDR3 is built from 15 residues. CDR1 MNHEY and CDR2 SMNVEV come from the germline V gene (reference sequence). Trimming took off 3 bases at V and 5 bases at J, with 16 bases between the two ends. The CDR3 is CASSFDYRGGYGYTF. The CDR3 DNA reads TGTGCCAGCAGTTTCGATTATCGGGGTGGGTATGGCTACACCTTC.

The chain combines TRBV7-3 with TRBJ1-2; D is perhaps TRBD1 (6 bases). The CDR3 runs to 17 residues. Deletions cut 2 bases from V and 0 bases from J, with 16 bases between. CDR1 is SGHTA, CDR2 FQGTGA, per germline. The CDR3 DNA reads as TGTGCCAGCAGCTTATTACCAGGGGCAGTTACTAACTATGGCTACACCTTC. It yields the protein CASSLLPGAVTNYGYTF.

This chain connects TRBV28 to TRBJ1-2; 8 nucleotides match TRBD1. V was clipped by 6 bases and J by 0 bases; unmatched bases: 12. CDR3 size: 17 residues. CDR1 is MDHEN, CDR2 SYDVKM, per germline. The chain's CDR3 is CASSLSGWTGPNYGYTF. The CDR3 region has the DNA TGTGCCAGCAGCCTCTCAGGGTGGACAGGGCCTAACTATGGCTACACCTTC.

The chain carries TRBV11-2 and TRBJ1-5; TRBD1 aligns across 7 bases. CDR1 is SGHAT and CDR2 is FQNNGV in the germline V gene. The CDR3 has 13 residues. The junction had 5 bases not matched to a gene; V was cut back by 5 bases and J by 7 bases. The CDR3 DNA reads TGTGCCAGCAGCCTCACAGGGGACCAGCCCCAGCATTTT. Encoded protein: CASSLTGDQPQHF.

This sequence joins TRBV7-8 and TRBJ2-5, with D hard to call. V lost 7 bases to trimming and J lost 3 bases, with 3 bases between them. The CDR3 is made up of 10 amino acids. CDR1 is SGHVS and CDR2 is FQNEAQ in the germline V gene. The chain's CDR3 is CASTEETQYF. The DNA of the CDR3 is TGTGCCAGCACCGAAGAGACCCAGTACTTC.

This clone showed up just a few times. V gene TRBV29-1 combines with J gene TRBJ1-5; perhaps TRBD1 as D (5 bases). CDR1 is SQVTM and CDR2 is ANQGSEA in the germline V gene. The CDR3 covers 13 residues. The ends were cut back, 7 bases at V and 0 bases at J, with 10 bases in the middle. CDR3 region: CSAGGGSNQPQHF. The CDR3 bases are TGCAGCGCTGGGGGGGGTAGCAATCAGCCCCAGCATTTT.

This chain links TRBV7-8 with TRBJ1-2; 9 bases align to TRBD1. Looked up from germline, CDR1 is SGHVS and CDR2 is FQNEAQ. This CDR3 is 14 amino acids long. V dropped 5 bases and J dropped 8; count of bases not matched to a gene: 9. The DNA for the CDR3 is TGTGCCAGCAGCGTAACAGGGGGCGCGTGGGGCTACACCTTC. Its translation is CASSVTGGAWGYTF.

V is TRBV5-1 and J is TRBJ2-2, with 8 nucleotides matching TRBD2. The CDR3 has 17 residues. V was pared by 1 base and J by 3 bases, with 8 bases of the junction left unmatched. Germline CDR1 is SGHRS and CDR2 is YFSETQ. The CDR3 sequence: CASSLTSGAGDTGELFF. The CDR3, as DNA: TGCGCCAGCAGCTTGACTAGCGGAGCGGGGGACACCGGGGAGCTGTTTTTT. The full variable domain, rest sourced from reference TRBV5-1 and TRBJ2-2, is KAGVTQTPRYLIKTRGQQVTLSCSPISGHRSVSWYQQTPGQGLQFLFEYFSETQRNKGNFPGRFSGRQFSNSRSEMNVSTLELGDSALYLCASSLTSGAGDTGELFFGEGSRLTVL.